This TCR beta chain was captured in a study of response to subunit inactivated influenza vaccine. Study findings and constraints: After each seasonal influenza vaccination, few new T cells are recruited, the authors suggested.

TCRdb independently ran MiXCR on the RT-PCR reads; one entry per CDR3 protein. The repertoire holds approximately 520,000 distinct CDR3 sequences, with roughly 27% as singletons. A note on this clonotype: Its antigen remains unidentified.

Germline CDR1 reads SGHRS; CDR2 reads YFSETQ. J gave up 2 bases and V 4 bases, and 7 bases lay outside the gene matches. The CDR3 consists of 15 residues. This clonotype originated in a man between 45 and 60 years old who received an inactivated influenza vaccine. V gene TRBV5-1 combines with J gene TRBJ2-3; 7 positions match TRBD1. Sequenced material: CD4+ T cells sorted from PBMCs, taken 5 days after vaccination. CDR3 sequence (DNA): TGCGCCAGCAGCACCCGACAGGGCTACACAGATACGCAGTATTTT. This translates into CASSTRQGYTDTQYF.